These T cell receptor beta chains were read from a single sample in a study of synovial regulatory T cells in juvenile arthritis. The data were produced by immunoSEQ multiplex PCR, yet TCRdb's version contains in-frame clones alone and is incomplete. The listing records roughly 9,800 clones. The material sequenced was Treg cells from blood. The receptors here all came from a donor younger than 30 with juvenile idiopathic arthritis. The CDR3 runs from the conserved cysteine through the conserved F or W.

>TRBV19|16|TRBJ1-5
CASSIRGWDTTGAQHF
>TRBV19|14|TRBJ2-5
CASRGAAPQETQYF
>TRBV10-3|18|TRBJ2-2
CAISESARQGSNTGELFF
>TRBV6-1|17|TRBJ2-3
CASSEWRTSTSTDTQYF
>TRBV19|15|TRBJ1-1
CASSTPLALSTEAFF
>TRBV11-2|15|TRBJ1-3
CASSWVGDSGNTIYF
>TRBV19|15|TRBJ1-1
CASSPRDRGSTEAFF
>TRBV10-3|13|TRBJ1-5
CAISEVGPQPQHF
>TRBV10-3|16|TRBJ2-7
CAISGYPGLAGAEQYF
>TRBV5-5|15|TRBJ1-5
CASSLGQGGNQPQHF
>TRBV18|14|TRBJ1-5
CASSLGTSNQPQHF
>TRBV20-1|11|TRBJ1-4
CSARTGEKLFF
>TRBV6-1|15|TRBJ1-1
CASSVGQGRGTEAFF
>TRBV18|15|TRBJ1-6
CASSPLGANNSPLHF
>TRBV11-2|15|TRBJ2-7
CASSLWTGSSYEQYF
>TRBV7-2|16|TRBJ1-2
CASSLVGLRTVYGYTF
>TRBV19|20|TRBJ2-7
CASSKRGLAGGGSDSYEQYF
>TRBV4-1|16|TRBJ1-2
CASSQDRGFSNYGYTF
>TRBV27|13|TRBJ2-7
CASRVAGAYEQYF
>TRBV19|12|TRBJ2-3
CASSIEARTQYF
>TRBV7-8|15|TRBJ2-1
CASSEGAYIYNEQFF
>TRBV4-1|21|TRBJ1-1
CASSQDQRQHLAVRLNTEAFF